A single sample is the source of the 12 T cell receptor beta chains below, sequenced in a study of vaccination and CD4 T cells after COVID-19. Scientists ran DNA taken from cultured CD4+ T cells through the Oncomine TCR Beta short-read assay for sequencing. TCRdb re-analysed the PCR reads in MiXCR, keeping a single row per CDR3 protein. The sample has approximately 20,000 distinct CDR3 sequences, more than 50% seen once. These receptors' antigens are unknown. Treatment here: 10-day PBMC culture with coronavirus spike peptide pools or control peptides (ViraFEST assay). The specimen sequenced was CD4+ T cells from blood, cultured in vitro. The receptor set was obtained from a human donor who had recovered from COVID-19.

The rearrangement uses TRBV27 and TRBJ2-5; the match to TRBD1 covers 9 bases. The CDR3 totals 18 residues. Unmatched junction bases numbered 19, after V lost 6 bases and J lost 5 bases. CDR1 is MNHEY and CDR2 is SMNVEV in the germline V gene (reference sequence). This CDR3 is CASRGGSGDREFLETQYF. The CDR3, as DNA: TGTGCCAGCAGGGGGGGGTCCGGGGACAGGGAGTTTTTGGAGACCCAGTACTTC.

The chain links TRBV12-3 or TRBV12-4 to TRBJ2-2, with D perhaps TRBD1 (6 bases). The V gene lost 1 base and the J gene lost 8 bases, with 11 bases spanning the gap. This CDR3 spans 14 amino acids. The CDR3 sequence: CASSLGGRYGELFF. The CDR3 nucleotides are TGTGCCAGCAGTTTAGGGGGGCGTTATGGGGAGCTGTTTTTT.

The V and J genes are TRBV2 and TRBJ1-5; D uncertain. CDR1 and CDR2 (germline): SNHLY, FYNNEI. Trimming took 4 bases from V and 2 from J, leaving 12 bases between them. The CDR3 contains 15 residues. CDR3 coding DNA: TGTGCCAGCAGTGTAGGTTGGTGGGGCAATCAGCCCCAGCATTTT. This translates into CASSVGWWGNQPQHF. The whole variable domain, filled in from reference TRBV2 and TRBJ1-5, reads EPEVTQTPSHQVTQMGQEVILRCVPISNHLYFYWYRQILGQKVEFLVSFYNNEISEKSEIFDDQFSVERPDGSNFTLKIRSTKLEDSAMYFCASSVGWWGNQPQHFGDGTRLSIL.

This clonotype was picked up a small number of times. This chain joins TRBV5-1 and TRBJ2-3; 7 bases match TRBD2. J was trimmed by 7 bases and V by 2 bases; bases with no gene match: 7. This CDR3 has 14 amino acids. The germline CDR1 and CDR2 sequences are SGHRS and YFSETQ. The CDR3 protein is CASSFPREGNTQYF. The CDR3 coding sequence is TGCGCCAGCAGCTTCCCGAGGGAGGGGAATACGCAGTATTTT.

V gene TRBV27 combines with J gene TRBJ1-2; a possible D gene is TRBD1 (5 bases). CDR1 and CDR2 from the germline V gene are MNHEY and SMNVEV (reference sequence). The CDR3 is made up of 16 amino acids. Trimming pared 6 bases from V and 7 bases from J, leaving 24 bases between. The DNA of the CDR3 is TGTGCCAGCAGAGCGACCGGGGCAGATCTCCCTTCTGGCTACACCTTC. It codes for CASRATGADLPSGYTF.

This clonotype was found a few times. This rearrangement joins TRBV2 to TRBJ1-2; possible D gene TRBD1, 6 bases. From germline, CDR1 is SNHLY and CDR2 FYNNEI. V lost 0 bases to trimming and J lost 8 bases, with 16 bases between them. The CDR3 is made up of 15 amino acids. CDR3 region: CASSEAGAGLWGYTF. The CDR3 region has the DNA TGTGCCAGCAGTGAAGCGGGGGCAGGACTCTGGGGCTACACCTTC.

V is TRBV25-1 and J is TRBJ2-6, with D uncertain. The V gene lost 1 base and the J gene lost 0 bases, with 7 bases spanning the gap. Germline assignment: CDR1 MGHDK and CDR2 SYGVNS. CDR3 length: 16 residues. The CDR3 reads CASSEFPSSGANVLTF. The CDR3 coding sequence is TGTGCCAGCAGTGAATTCCCGAGCTCTGGGGCCAACGTCCTGACTTTC.

V usage is TRBV4-1 and J usage is TRBJ2-5, with 15 bases matching TRBD2. The CDR3 is 16 amino acids. Germline values: CDR1 MGHRA, CDR2 YSYEKL. J gave up 5 bases and V 4 bases, and 5 bases lay outside the gene matches. The CDR3: CASSRGLAGGPETQYF. The CDR3 nucleotides are TGCGCCAGCAGCCGAGGACTAGCGGGAGGGCCGGAGACCCAGTACTTC.

V is TRBV28 and J is TRBJ1-5; 7 nucleotides align to TRBD1. CDR1 and CDR2 from the germline V gene are MDHEN and SYDVKM. The length of the CDR3 is 15 residues. V lost 3 bases, J lost 4 bases, and 6 bases stayed unmatched. The CDR3 reads CASSFGATGNQPQHF. CDR3 DNA: TGTGCCAGCAGTTTTGGTGCGACAGGGAATCAGCCCCAGCATTTT.

This clonotype was recorded a few times. The J gene is TRBJ1-5, the V gene TRBV28; D unresolved. Trimming took 7 bases from V and 1 from J, leaving 17 bases between them. This CDR3 comprises 16 residues. Germline CDR1 and CDR2: MDHEN and SYDVKM. The CDR3 bases are TGTGCCAGCACTCCACTTTCGACGGTGAGCAATCAGCCCCAGCATTTT. As protein: CASTPLSTVSNQPQHF.

In its sample, this clonotype was seen a few times. The CDR3 coding sequence is TGTGCCAGCAGTCACACCTCTGGGAGCGATGGGACAGATACGCAGTATTTT. Residues: CASSHTSGSDGTDTQYF. The chain joins TRBV27 to TRBJ2-3; possible D gene TRBD2, 5 bases. The CDR3 is 17 amino acids. The V end was cut by 5 bases, the J end by 3 bases, with 21 bases between. Germline assignment: CDR1 MNHEY and CDR2 SMNVEV (reference sequence).

Concerning this clonotype: At one boundary the junction diverges from the germline segment, which might be a read error. The chain recombines TRBV19 with TRBJ2-2; weak D call: TRBD2 (6 bases). The germline V gene encodes CDR1 LNHDA and CDR2 SQIVND (reference sequence). CDR3 length equals 14 residues. Here the CDR3 reads CASSIAGFGGELFF. Written as DNA, the CDR3 is TGTGCCAGTAGTATCGCAGGGTTTGGCGGGGAGTTGTTTTTT.